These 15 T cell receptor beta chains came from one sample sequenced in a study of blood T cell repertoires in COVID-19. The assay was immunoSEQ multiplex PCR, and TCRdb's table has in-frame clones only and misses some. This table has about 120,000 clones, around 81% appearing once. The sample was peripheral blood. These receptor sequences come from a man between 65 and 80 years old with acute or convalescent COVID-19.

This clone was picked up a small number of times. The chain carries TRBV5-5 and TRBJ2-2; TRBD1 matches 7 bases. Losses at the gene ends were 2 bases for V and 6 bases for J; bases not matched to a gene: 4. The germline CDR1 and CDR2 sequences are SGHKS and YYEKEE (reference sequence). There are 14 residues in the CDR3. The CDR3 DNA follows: TGTGCCAGCAGCTTAAGGGGGCCCCCCGGGGAGCTGTTTTTT. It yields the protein CASSLRGPPGELFF.

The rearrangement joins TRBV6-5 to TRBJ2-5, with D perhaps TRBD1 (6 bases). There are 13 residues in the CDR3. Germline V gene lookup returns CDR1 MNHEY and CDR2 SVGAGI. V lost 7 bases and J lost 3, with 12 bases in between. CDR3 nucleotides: TGTGCCAGCACCAAAAACAGGGAAGAGACCCAGTACTTC. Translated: CASTKNREETQYF.

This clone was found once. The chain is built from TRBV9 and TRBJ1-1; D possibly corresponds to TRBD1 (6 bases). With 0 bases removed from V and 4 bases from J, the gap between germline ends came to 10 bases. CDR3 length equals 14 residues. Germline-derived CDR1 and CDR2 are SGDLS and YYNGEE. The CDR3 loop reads CASSVAGTRTEAFF. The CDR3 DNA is TGTGCCAGCAGCGTAGCTGGGACACGCACTGAAGCTTTCTTT. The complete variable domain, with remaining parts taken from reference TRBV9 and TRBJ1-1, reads DSGVTQTPKHLITATGQRVTLRCSPRSGDLSVYWYQQSLDQGLQFLIQYYNGEERAKGNILERFSAQQFPDLHSELNLSSLELGDSALYFCASSVAGTRTEAFFGQGTRLTVV.

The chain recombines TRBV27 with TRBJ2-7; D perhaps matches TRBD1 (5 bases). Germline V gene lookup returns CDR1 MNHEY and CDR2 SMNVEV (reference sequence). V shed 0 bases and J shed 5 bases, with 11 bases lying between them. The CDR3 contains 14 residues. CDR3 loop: CASSLSHRLDEQYF. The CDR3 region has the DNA TGTGCCAGCAGTTTATCGCACAGGTTAGACGAGCAGTACTTC.

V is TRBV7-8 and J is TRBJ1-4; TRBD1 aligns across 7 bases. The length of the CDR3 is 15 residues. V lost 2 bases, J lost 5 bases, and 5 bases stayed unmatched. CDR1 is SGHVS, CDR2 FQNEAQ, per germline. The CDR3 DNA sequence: TGTGCCAGCAGCTTAACCGGGACAGTCAATGAAAAACTGTTTTTT. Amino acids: CASSLTGTVNEKLFF.

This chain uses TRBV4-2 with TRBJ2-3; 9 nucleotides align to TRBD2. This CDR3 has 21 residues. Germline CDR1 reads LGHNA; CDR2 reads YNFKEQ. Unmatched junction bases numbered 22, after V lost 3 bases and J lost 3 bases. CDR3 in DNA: TGTGCCAGCAGCCAGAAAGAGGGCTCGCGGGGGGGCCGAGGCCGGACAGATACGCAGTATTTT. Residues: CASSQKEGSRGGRGRTDTQYF.

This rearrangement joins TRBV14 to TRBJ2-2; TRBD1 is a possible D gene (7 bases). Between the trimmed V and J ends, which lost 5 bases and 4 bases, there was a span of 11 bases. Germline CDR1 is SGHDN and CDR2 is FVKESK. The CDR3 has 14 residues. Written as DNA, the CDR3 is TGTGCCAGCAGCTCAGGGGGGTTCACCGGGGAGCTGTTTTTT. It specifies CASSSGGFTGELFF. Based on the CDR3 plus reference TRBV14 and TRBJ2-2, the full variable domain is EAGVTQFPSHSVIEKGQTVTLRCDPISGHDNLYWYRRVMGKEIKFLLHFVKESKQDESGMPNNRFLAERTGGTYSTLKVQPAELEDSGVYFCASSSGGFTGELFFGEGSRLTVL.

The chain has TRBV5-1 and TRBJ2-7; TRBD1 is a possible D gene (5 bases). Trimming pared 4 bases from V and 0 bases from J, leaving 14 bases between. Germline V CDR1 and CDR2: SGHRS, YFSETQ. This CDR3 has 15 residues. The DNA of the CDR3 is TGCGCCAGCAGCAAAGACAGCCCTTCCTCCTACGAGCAGTACTTC. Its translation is CASSKDSPSSYEQYF.

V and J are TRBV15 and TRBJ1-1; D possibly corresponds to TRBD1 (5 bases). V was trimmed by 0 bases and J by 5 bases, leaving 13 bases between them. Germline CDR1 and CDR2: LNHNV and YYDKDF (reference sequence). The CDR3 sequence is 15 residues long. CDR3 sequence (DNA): TGTGCCACCAGCAGAGAGGGAGGGGTGGGGACTGAAGCTTTCTTT. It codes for CATSREGGVGTEAFF.

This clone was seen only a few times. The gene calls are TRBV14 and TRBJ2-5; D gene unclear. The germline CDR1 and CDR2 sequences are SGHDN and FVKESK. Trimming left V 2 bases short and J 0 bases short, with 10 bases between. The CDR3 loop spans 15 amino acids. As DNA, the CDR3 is TGTGCCAGCAGCCAATCAGTCTGGTACCAAGAGACCCAGTACTTC. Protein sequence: CASSQSVWYQETQYF.

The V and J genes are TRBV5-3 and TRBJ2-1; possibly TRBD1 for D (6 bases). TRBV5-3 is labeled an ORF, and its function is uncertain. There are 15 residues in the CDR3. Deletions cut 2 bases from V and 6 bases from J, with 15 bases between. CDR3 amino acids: CARSLWGRHCNEQFF. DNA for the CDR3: TGTGCCAGAAGCTTATGGGGGCGGCATTGCAATGAGCAGTTCTTC.

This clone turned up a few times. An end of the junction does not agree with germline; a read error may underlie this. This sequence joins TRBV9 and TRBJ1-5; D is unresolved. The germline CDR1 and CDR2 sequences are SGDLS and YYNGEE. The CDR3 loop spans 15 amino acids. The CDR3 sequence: CASSVDGSSNRPQHF. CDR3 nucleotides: TGTGCCAGCAGCGTAGACGGGAGTAGCAATCGGCCCCAGCATTTT.

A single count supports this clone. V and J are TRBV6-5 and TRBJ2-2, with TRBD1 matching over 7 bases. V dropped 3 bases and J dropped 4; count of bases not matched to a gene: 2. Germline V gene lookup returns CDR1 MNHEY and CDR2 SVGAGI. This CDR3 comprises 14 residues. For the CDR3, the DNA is TGTGCCAGCAGTTATACAGGGGTCACCGGGGAGCTGTTTTTT. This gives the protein CASSYTGVTGELFF.

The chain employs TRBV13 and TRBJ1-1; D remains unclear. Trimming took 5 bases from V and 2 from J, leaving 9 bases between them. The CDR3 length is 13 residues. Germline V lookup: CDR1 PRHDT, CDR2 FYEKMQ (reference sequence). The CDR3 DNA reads TGTGCCAGCAGCCCCCGGGGTAACACTGAAGCTTTCTTT. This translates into CASSPRGNTEAFF.

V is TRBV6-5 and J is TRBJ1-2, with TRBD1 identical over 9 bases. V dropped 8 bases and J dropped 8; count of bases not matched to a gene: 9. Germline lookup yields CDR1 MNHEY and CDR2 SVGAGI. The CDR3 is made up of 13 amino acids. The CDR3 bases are TGTGCCAGCGCGGAAACAGGGGGCTGGGGCTACACCTTC. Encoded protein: CASAETGGWGYTF.